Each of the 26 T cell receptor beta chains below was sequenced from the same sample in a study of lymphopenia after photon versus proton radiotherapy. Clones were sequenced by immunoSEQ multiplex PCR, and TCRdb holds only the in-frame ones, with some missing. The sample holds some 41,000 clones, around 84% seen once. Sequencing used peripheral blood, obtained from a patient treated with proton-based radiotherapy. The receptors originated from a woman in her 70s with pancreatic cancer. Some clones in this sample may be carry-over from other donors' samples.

CDR3 sequence (DNA): TGTGCCAGCAGACCACAGGGAGTTGACATTCAGTACTTC. Translated: CASRPQGVDIQYF. The chain couples TRBV6-5 to TRBJ2-4; D might be TRBD1 (6 bases). This CDR3 has 13 residues. Germline CDR1 MNHEY, CDR2 SVGAGI. V shed 6 bases and J shed 8 bases, with 14 bases lying between them.

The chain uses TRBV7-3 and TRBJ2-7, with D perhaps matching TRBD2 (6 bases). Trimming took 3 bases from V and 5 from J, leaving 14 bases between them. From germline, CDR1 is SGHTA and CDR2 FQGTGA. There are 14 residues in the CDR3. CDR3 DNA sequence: TGTGCCAGCAGCTTGGCATCTTGGGGGGACGAGCAGTACTTC. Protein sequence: CASSLASWGDEQYF.

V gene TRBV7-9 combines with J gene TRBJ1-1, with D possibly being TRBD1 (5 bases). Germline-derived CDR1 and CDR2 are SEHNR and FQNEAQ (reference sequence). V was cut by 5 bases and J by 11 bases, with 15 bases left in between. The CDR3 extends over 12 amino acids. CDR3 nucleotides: TGTGCCAGCAGCCCCTCCCAGGGTAGGGCTTTCTTT. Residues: CASSPSQGRAFF.

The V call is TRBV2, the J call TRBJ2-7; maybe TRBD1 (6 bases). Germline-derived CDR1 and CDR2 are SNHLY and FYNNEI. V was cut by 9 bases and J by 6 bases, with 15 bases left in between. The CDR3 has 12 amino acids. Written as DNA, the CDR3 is TGTGCCAGTAGAAGGACAGTCCCCGAGCAGTACTTC. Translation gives CASRRTVPEQYF. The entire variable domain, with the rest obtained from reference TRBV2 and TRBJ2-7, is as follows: EPEVTQTPSHQVTQMGQEVILRCVPISNHLYFYWYRQILGQKVEFLVSFYNNEISEKSEIFDDQFSVERPDGSNFTLKIRSTKLEDSAMYFCASRRTVPEQYFGPGTRLTVT.

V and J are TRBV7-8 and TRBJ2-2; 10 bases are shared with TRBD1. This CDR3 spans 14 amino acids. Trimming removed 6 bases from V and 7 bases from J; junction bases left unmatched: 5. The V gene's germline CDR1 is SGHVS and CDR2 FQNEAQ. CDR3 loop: CASSRQGAVGELFF. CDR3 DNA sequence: TGTGCCAGCAGTCGACAGGGGGCAGTCGGGGAGCTGTTTTTT.

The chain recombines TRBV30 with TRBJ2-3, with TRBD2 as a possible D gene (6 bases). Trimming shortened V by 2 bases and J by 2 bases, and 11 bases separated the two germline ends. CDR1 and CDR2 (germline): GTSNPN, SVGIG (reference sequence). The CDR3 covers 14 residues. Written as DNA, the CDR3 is TGTGCCTGGAGTCGCGGGATCAACACAGATACGCAGTATTTT. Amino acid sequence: CAWSRGINTDTQYF. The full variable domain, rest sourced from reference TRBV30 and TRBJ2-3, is SQTIHQWPATLVQPVGSPLSLECTVEGTSNPNLYWYRQAAGRGLQLLFYSVGIGQISSEVPQNLSASRPQDRQFILSSKKLLLSDSGFYLCAWSRGINTDTQYFGPGTRLTVL.

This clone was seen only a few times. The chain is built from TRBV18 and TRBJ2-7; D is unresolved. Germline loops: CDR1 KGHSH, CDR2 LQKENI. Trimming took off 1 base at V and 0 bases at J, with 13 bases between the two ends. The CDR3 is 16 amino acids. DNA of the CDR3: TGTGCCAGCTCACCACTCTTCTTACGGAACTCCTACGAGCAGTACTTC. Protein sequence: CASSPLFLRNSYEQYF.

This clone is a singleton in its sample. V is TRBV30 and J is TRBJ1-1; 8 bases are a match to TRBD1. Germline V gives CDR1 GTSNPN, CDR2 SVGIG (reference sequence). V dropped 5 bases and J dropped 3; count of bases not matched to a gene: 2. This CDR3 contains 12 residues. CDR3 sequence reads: CAWDRGYTEAFF. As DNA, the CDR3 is TGTGCCTGGGACAGGGGTTACACTGAAGCTTTCTTT.

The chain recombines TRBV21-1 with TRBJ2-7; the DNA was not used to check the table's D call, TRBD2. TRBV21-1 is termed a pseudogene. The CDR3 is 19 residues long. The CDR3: CASSKTVASGRTCSYEQYF. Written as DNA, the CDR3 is TGTGCCAGCAGCAAAACTGTGGCTAGCGGGAGGACCTGCTCCTACGAGCAGTACTTC.

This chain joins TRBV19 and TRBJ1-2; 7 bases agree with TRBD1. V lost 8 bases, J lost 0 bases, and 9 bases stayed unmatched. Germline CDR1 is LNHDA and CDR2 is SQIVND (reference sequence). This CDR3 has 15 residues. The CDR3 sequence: CASSGQDNPNYGYTF. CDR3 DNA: TGTGCCAGTTCCGGACAGGATAATCCTAACTATGGCTACACCTTC.

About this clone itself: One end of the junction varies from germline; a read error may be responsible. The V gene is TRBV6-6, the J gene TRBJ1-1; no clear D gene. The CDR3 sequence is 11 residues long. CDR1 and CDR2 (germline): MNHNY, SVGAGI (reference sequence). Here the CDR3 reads CASSPNTEAFF. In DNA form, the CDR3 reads TGTGCCAGCAGTCCTAACACAGAAGCTTTCTTT.

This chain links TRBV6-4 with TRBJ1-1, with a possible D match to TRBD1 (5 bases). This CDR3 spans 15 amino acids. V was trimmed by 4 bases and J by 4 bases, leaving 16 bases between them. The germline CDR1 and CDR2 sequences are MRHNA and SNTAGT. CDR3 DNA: TGTGCCAGCAGTGCTACTCACGAGGGGAGCACTGAAGCTTTCTTT. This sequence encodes CASSATHEGSTEAFF.

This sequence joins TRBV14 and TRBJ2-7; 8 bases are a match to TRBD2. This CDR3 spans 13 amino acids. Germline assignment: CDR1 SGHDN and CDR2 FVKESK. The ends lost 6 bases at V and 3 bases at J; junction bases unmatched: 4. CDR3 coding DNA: TGTGCCAGCAGGATGGCGGGAGGCTACGAGCAGTACTTC. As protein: CASRMAGGYEQYF.

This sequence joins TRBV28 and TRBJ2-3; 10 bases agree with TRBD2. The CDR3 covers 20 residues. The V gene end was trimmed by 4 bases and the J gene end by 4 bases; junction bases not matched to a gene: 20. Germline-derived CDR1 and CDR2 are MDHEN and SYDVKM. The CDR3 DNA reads TGTGCCAGCAGTTCACCGACTAGCGGGTCCAGACATCCCGAGGCAGATACGCAGTATTTT. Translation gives CASSSPTSGSRHPEADTQYF.

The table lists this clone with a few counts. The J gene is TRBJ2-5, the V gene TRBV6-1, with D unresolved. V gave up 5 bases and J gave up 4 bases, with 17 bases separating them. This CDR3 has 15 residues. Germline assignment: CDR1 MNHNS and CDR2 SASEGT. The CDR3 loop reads CASSHTPRKGETQYF. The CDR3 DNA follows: TGTGCCAGCAGTCATACACCTAGAAAGGGAGAGACCCAGTACTTC.

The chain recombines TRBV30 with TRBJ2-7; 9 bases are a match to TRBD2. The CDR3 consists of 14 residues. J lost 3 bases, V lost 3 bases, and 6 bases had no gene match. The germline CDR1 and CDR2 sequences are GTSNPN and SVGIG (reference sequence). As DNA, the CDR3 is TGTGCCTGGAGGATAAAAGCGGGAGGCTACGAGCAGTACTTC. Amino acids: CAWRIKAGGYEQYF.

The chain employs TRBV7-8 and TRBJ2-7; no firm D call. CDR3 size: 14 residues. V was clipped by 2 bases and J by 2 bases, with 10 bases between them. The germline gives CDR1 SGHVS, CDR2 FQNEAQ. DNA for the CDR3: TGTGCCAGCAGCTTATTCGGCCGAACCTACGAGCAGTACTTC. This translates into CASSLFGRTYEQYF.

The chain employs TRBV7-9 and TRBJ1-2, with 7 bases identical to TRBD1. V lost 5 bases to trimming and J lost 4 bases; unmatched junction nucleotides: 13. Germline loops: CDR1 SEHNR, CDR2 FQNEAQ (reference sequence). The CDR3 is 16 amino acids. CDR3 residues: CASSHGEGGGSYGYTF. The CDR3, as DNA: TGTGCCAGCAGCCACGGAGAGGGAGGGGGCAGCTATGGCTACACCTTC.

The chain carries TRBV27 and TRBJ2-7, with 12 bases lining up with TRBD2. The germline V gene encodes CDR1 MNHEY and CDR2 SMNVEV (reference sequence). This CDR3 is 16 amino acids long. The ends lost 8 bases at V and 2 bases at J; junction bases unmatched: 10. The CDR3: CASAAPTSGRTYEQYF. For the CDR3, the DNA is TGTGCCAGCGCTGCCCCCACTAGCGGGAGGACCTACGAGCAGTACTTC.

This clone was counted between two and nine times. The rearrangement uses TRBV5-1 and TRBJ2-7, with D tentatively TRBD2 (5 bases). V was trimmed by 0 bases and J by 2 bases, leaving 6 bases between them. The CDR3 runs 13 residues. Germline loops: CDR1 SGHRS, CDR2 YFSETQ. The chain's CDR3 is CASSLGGPYEQYF. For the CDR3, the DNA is TGCGCCAGCAGCTTGGGCGGGCCCTACGAGCAGTACTTC.

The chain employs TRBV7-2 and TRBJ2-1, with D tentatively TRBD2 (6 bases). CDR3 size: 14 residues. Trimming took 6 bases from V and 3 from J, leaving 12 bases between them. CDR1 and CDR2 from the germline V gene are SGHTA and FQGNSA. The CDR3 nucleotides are TGTGCCAGCAGAGACAGCGGGTTCTACAATGAGCAGTTCTTC. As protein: CASRDSGFYNEQFF.

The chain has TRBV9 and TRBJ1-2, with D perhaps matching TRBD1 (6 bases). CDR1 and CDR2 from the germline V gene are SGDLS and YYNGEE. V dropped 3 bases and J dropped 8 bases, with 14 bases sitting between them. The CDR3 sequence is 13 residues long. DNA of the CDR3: TGTGCCAGCAGCGGCAGGGGATGGGAAGGCTACACCTTC. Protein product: CASSGRGWEGYTF.

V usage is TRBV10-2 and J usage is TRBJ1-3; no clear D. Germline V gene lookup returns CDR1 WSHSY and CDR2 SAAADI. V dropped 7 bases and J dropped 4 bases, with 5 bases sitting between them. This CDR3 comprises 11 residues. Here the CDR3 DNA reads TGCGCCAGCATGCGAGGAAACACCATATATTTT. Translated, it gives CASMRGNTIYF.

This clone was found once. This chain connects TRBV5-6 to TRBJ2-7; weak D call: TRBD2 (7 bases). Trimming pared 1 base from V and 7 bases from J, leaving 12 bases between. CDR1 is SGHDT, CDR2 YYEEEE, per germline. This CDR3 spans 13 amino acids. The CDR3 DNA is TGTGCCAGCAGCTTGACAGGGAGGGGAGAGCAGTACTTC. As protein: CASSLTGRGEQYF.

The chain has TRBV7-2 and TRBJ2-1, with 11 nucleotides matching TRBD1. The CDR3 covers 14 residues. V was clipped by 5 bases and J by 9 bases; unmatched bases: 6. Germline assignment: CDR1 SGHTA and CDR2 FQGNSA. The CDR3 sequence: CASSPDRGRPEQFF. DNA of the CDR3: TGTGCCAGCAGCCCGGACAGGGGGCGCCCTGAGCAGTTCTTC.

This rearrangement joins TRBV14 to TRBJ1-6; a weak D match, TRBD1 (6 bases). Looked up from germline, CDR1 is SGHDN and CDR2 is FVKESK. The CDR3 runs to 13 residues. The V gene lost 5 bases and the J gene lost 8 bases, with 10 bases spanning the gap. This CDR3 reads CASSTQGYSPLHF. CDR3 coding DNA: TGTGCCAGCAGCACACAGGGTTATTCACCCCTCCACTTT.